This T cell receptor beta chain was identified during a study of CD4 T cells in relation to SARS-CoV-2 and coronaviruses. Profiled with immunoSEQ multiplex PCR; TCRdb holds only in-frame clones, not every one. The data hold 35,000 to 45,000 clones, with roughly 84% observed a single time. From germline, CDR1 is DFQATT and CDR2 SNEGSKA (reference sequence). Trimming cost V 3 bases and J 6 bases; bases outside gene matches: 10. This CDR3 has 14 amino acids. A remark on this clone: Antigen specificity is unknown.

What was sequenced was naive CD4+ T cells from PBMCs, cultured in vitro. Indicated subset: naive CD4+ T cells isolated by negative enrichment. The TCR was taken from an adult with COVID-19. The genes are TRBV20-1 and TRBJ2-7, with 8 bases matching TRBD2. The CDR3 sequence: CSASTGGDLGEQYF. In DNA form, the CDR3 reads TGCAGTGCTAGTACGGGAGGGGATTTAGGCGAGCAGTACTTC.